This TCR beta chain was recorded in a study of blood T cell repertoires in COVID-19. The CDR3 runs 13 residues. V dropped 5 bases and J dropped 2 bases, with 9 bases sitting between them. Germline lookup yields CDR1 SGHTA and CDR2 FQGNSA. Using immunoSEQ multiplex PCR, the repertoire was profiled, and TCRdb retains in-frame clones only, with some absent. Of 450,000 to 500,000 clones listed, 80% to 90% were seen once; the top ten hold roughly 3.1%. A single count supports this clone. This sample also contains other DNA sequences that code for the same CDR3. The rearrangement uses TRBV7-2 and TRBJ1-2; perhaps TRBD1 as D (6 bases). Sequences were obtained from peripheral blood. The source is a human donor in a cohort sampled during active COVID-19. CDR3 amino acids: CASSADRNYGYTF. CDR3 coding DNA: TGTGCCAGCAGCGCGGACAGAAACTATGGCTACACCTTC.